Sequencing of this TCR beta chain was carried out in a study of T-cell memory formation after mild COVID-19. Study in general: TCR clusters showed largely donor specificity. Study-wide results and limits: Among contracting clones, CD4+ were mainly CM/EM and CD8+ enriched in EMRA. A subset of responding clones appeared in pre-infection memory, suggesting cross-reactive memory joined.

TCR alpha and TCR beta cDNA libraries carrying sample barcodes and UMIs came from 5'RACE with constant-segment primers. TCRdb fed the 5' RACE reads into MiXCR, producing one record per CDR3 protein. The data hold 250,000 to 350,000 distinct CDR3 sequences, with approximately 16% observed a single time. The ends were cut back, 6 bases at V and 0 bases at J, with 15 bases in the middle. Per germline, CDR1 MNHNS and CDR2 SASEGT. CDR3 size: 16 residues. To note about this clonotype: What it binds is unknown.

This TCR was sampled from a man between 18 and 29 years old who had mild COVID-19 (a few samples of this study predate the infection). Cell type and time point are not known. Sequenced input: PBMCs or a T cell subset sorted from them (not recorded which). This rearrangement joins TRBV6-1 to TRBJ1-3, with D uncertain. CDR3 bases: TGTGCCAGCAGCGACGCTAGCGGATTCTCTGGAAACACCATATATTTT. Translating gives CASSDASGFSGNTIYF.